This T cell receptor beta chain emerged from a study of T cell repertoires in cytomegalovirus infection (dated by TCRdb to the late 2010s). The study in broad terms: Donor HLA type was relevant to the analysis, as public TCR beta signatures indicated carriage of CMV infection together with the matching HLA type. What the research found in general, with its limitations: The ex vivo response was dominated by HLA-C-restricted CMV-specific TCR beta clonotypes, which also provided the single most frequent clonotype in two of eight donors. Cumulative frequency of public TCR beta family members discriminated carriers of CMV infection plus the relevant HLA type in this cohort and an independent 352-donor cohort.

This clonotype showed up many times. The antigen it recognizes is unknown. Base qualities were left out, and no much larger clone turns up one base away. The germline V gene gives CDR1 as SGHTA and CDR2 as FQGNSA. The V end loses 5 bases and the J end loses 3 bases, and a stretch of 15 bases separates them. The CDR3, cysteine through phenylalanine, is 15 amino acids long. Only CDR3 DNA is held: 45 bases, read in frame from base 1. Sequencing used an Illumina HiSeq 1500. The raw public data were reprocessed by TCRdb itself: fastp quality trimming at Q25, MiXCR clonotype calling, in-frame beta chains only. Rows are combined by CDR3 protein, so each entry shows the most common genes and DNA. This sample comprises hundreds of thousands of distinct CDR3 sequences, 5% to 8.5% of them detected only once. The biggest ten clones account for 5.5% to 6.5% of the sample.

The V and J genes are TRBV7-2 and TRBJ2-3; TRBD2 is a possible D gene, resting on 6 matching bases. The receptor comes from a human donor in good health (CMV status not recorded). Some clones in this sample may be carry-over from other donors' samples. Sequencing was performed on PBMCs. CDR3 reads: CASSLGGIKTDTQYF. In nucleotide form, the sequence is TGTGCCAGCAGCCTCGGGGGTATCAAGACAGATACGCAGTATTTT.